Below are 8 T cell receptor beta chains sequenced from a single sample in a study of T cells in Graves' hyperthyroidism and ophthalmopathy. Researchers amplified the TCR beta CDR3 regions from RNA transcripts. HTBI primers were the set used in a first-round RT-PCR of the TCR CDR3. MiXCR, applied by TCRdb to the multiplex PCR reads, yields one record per CDR3 protein. This sample has approximately 210,000 distinct CDR3 sequences, with roughly a sixth found just once. What was sequenced was blood. The receptors were gathered from a man in his fifties with Graves' hyperthyroidism.

CDR3 nucleotides: TGTGCCAGCAGCTTAGTGGGGGGGTATAGCAATCAGCCCCAGCATTTT. This codes for CASSLVGGYSNQPQHF. This sequence joins TRBV7-2 and TRBJ1-5; maybe TRBD1 (5 bases). V lost 1 base to trimming and J lost 0 bases, with 10 bases between them. This CDR3 comprises 16 residues. Germline loops: CDR1 SGHTA, CDR2 FQGNSA.

CDR3 region: CSVVTATYEQYF. The CDR3 coding sequence is TGCAGCGTAGTGACAGCAACCTACGAGCAGTACTTC. The chain is built from TRBV29-1 and TRBJ2-7; maybe TRBD1 (5 bases). Trimming removed 6 bases at V and 2 bases at J, with 11 bases between. CDR3 length equals 12 residues. Germline CDR1 SQVTM, CDR2 ANQGSEA.

This chain joins TRBV18 and TRBJ1-2; D not certain. The CDR3 covers 16 residues. Germline lookup yields CDR1 KGHSH and CDR2 LQKENI. Trimming left V 3 bases short and J 3 bases short, with 17 bases between. In DNA form, the CDR3 reads TGTGCCAGCTCACCTTATAGCCCTCGGGAAGACTATGGCTACACCTTC. Its translation: CASSPYSPREDYGYTF. Looking up the rest from reference TRBV18 and TRBJ1-2 gives the full variable domain: NAGVMQNPRHLVRRRGQEARLRCSPMKGHSHVYWYRQLPEEGLKFMVYLQKENIIDESGMPKERFSAEFPKEGPSILRIQQVVRGDSAAYFCASSPYSPREDYGYTFGSGTRLTVV.

This clonotype was found many times. The rearrangement links TRBV7-8 to TRBJ2-1; D possibly corresponds to TRBD2 (5 bases). Germline V gives CDR1 SGHVS, CDR2 FQNEAQ. The CDR3 consists of 15 residues. The V end lost 4 bases, the J end lost 7 bases, and 17 bases lay between the germline ends. The chain's CDR3 is CASSWAKAAGNEQFF. For the CDR3, the DNA is TGTGCCAGCAGCTGGGCAAAAGCCGCGGGTAATGAGCAGTTCTTC.

The V gene is TRBV20-1, the J gene TRBJ2-5, with TRBD2 matching over 9 bases. CDR3 length: 14 residues. The germline gives CDR1 DFQATT, CDR2 SNEGSKA (reference sequence). V lost 5 bases, J lost 1 base, and 5 bases stayed unmatched. CDR3: CSACLAGFQETQYF. CDR3 sequence (DNA): TGCAGTGCTTGTCTAGCGGGATTCCAAGAGACCCAGTACTTC.

The chain carries TRBV27 and TRBJ2-7; D unresolved. The CDR3 is made up of 13 amino acids. V gave up 4 bases and J gave up 7 bases, with 14 bases separating them. Germline V lookup: CDR1 MNHEY, CDR2 SMNVEV (reference sequence). The CDR3 here is CASSSLAVREQYF. In DNA form, the CDR3 reads TGTGCCAGCAGTTCACTCGCTGTAAGGGAGCAGTACTTC.

This clonotype was seen a handful of times. This chain links TRBV7-2 with TRBJ1-1, with D uncertain. Germline V CDR1 and CDR2: SGHTA, FQGNSA. The CDR3 sequence is 11 residues long. The V end was cut by 4 bases, the J end by 4 bases, with 4 bases between. CDR3 sequence (DNA): TGTGCCAGCAGCTCCCCCACTGAAGCTTTCTTT. Protein product: CASSSPTEAFF.

Ten or more counts support this clonotype. V and J are TRBV5-8 and TRBJ2-4; a possible D gene is TRBD1 (6 bases). Germline V lookup: CDR1 SGHTS, CDR2 YDEGEE. V gave up 0 bases and J gave up 0 bases, with 10 bases separating them. The CDR3 is 16 residues long. CDR3 bases: TGTGCCAGCAGCTTGGTGTCAGGGGTAGCCAAAAACATTCAGTACTTC. Translation gives CASSLVSGVAKNIQYF.